This note documents a single T cell receptor beta chain sequence. Its antigen remains unidentified. Per-base qualities were not stored, and no clone one base away is much larger. TCRbeta CDR3 regions were amplified from genomic DNA using the immunoSEQ Assay, a bias-controlled multiplex PCR. The published analysis was carried out like this. The number of nucleated cells in each sample was estimated from the amplification of reference gene primers within the assay. To quantify the absolute abundance of each unique TCRbeta CDR3 rearrangement, sequence reads were collapsed and filtered. For each sample, productive Simpson clonality was calculated by taking the square root of Simpson's diversity index across productive rearrangements. TCRdb mirrors the immuneACCESS table, restricted to in-frame sequences. Some clones are absent from its copies; in checked studies, under half trace to an unresolved V gene, and the reason for the others is unknown. V and J calls and clone size are given by that table; D and trimming were obtained from the DNA. In this sample the table shows about 140,000 clones, more than 70% of which occur a single time. The top ten hold roughly 28% of the sample.

The data were taken from a study of blood T cell repertoires in COVID-19 (TCRdb year 2020). Regarding the study in general: Samples covering the acute and convalescent phases of COVID-19 were provided by collaborators in the United States, Italy and Spain. The material from the prospective study consisted of cDNA or gDNA derived from T cells, B-cell-depleted T cells, or PBMCs. The dataset comprised deeply sampled blood TCRbeta repertoires from subjects exposed to, actively infected with, or recovered from COVID-19. The repertoires were made available in a free public database intended to serve as a resource for research on the immune response to SARS-CoV-2. The samples were drawn from the first 160 participants of the ongoing ImmuneRACE study and from more than 1,000 subjects provided by 6 global collaborators. Sample metadata almost always included a de-identified subject ID, COVID-19 status, age in years and sex. Where HLA class I and class II types were available, the types were taken from metadata supplied by the sample provider, not from assay-based typing.

The collaborating institutions used their own protocols to collect whole blood in K2EDTA tubes. For TCRbeta analysis, collaborators shipped samples as frozen whole blood, isolated PBMCs, or DNA extracted from either of those sample types. General findings and caveats noted by the study authors: Clinical and demographic metadata were provided uncurated, with the amount varying by source and participant.

The CDR3 has 16 amino acids, counting the end cysteine and phenylalanine. The kept DNA is CDR3 alone, 48 bases in frame from the first base. V loses 0 bases, J loses 10 bases, and the germline ends lie 19 bases apart. The germline V gene encodes CDR1 MNHEY and CDR2 SVGEGT. The rearranged chain carries TRBV6-2 or TRBV6-3 and TRBJ1-5; TRBD1 is a possible D gene, resting on 5 matching bases. The sample comprised peripheral blood. This TCR was recovered from a human donor in a cohort sampled during active COVID-19. The CDR3 region: CASSYSIQGPGRPQHF. The DNA is as follows: TGTGCCAGCAGTTACTCGATCCAGGGTCCCGGCCGTCCCCAGCATTTT.